Each of the 21 T cell receptor beta chains below was sequenced from the same sample in a study of T cell changes during pregnancy in multiple sclerosis. The method was immunoSEQ multiplex PCR; TCRdb's version includes in-frame clones alone and lacks a portion of them. This table holds about 60,000 clones, 91% found once. The material was CD4+ T cells from peripheral blood mononuclear cells, obtained after pregnancy. Receptor source: a female donor in good health, enrolled as a control in a pregnancy study.

The rearrangement links TRBV7-2 to TRBJ2-3; no firm D call. Germline values: CDR1 SGHTA, CDR2 FQGNSA. The CDR3 spans 15 residues. Between the trimmed V and J ends, which lost 4 bases and 3 bases, there was a span of 14 bases. The CDR3 DNA follows: TGTGCCAGCAGCTCCCTAGTGGCGGCAACAGATACGCAGTATTTT. Protein: CASSSLVAATDTQYF.

The V call is TRBV7-2, the J call TRBJ2-7; the match to TRBD1 covers 8 bases. This CDR3 comprises 15 residues. Germline CDR1 is SGHTA and CDR2 is FQGNSA. V dropped 3 bases and J dropped 6; count of bases not matched to a gene: 10. As DNA, the CDR3 is TGTGCCAGCAGCTTTAAAAGGGACAGGACGGGCGAGCAGTACTTC. It yields the protein CASSFKRDRTGEQYF.

Regarding this clone: Compared with germline, one end of the junction differs, possibly owing to a read error. The CDR3 spells CASSSFGGGGETQYF. CDR3 in DNA: TGTGCTAGCAGCTCGTTTGGCGGGGGGGGAGAGACCCAGTACTTC. The J gene is TRBJ2-5, the V gene TRBV7-7; 9 bases match TRBD2. The CDR3 has 15 residues. Germline-derived CDR1 and CDR2 are SSHAT and FNYEAQ (reference sequence).

This chain connects TRBV5-1 to TRBJ1-6; 7 positions agree with TRBD1. After removal of 5 bases from V and 9 bases from J, the junction contained 8 bases not matched to a gene. The CDR3 has 14 amino acids. CDR1 is SGHRS and CDR2 is YFSETQ in the germline V gene. The CDR3 DNA is TGCGCCAGCAGTGCCGGGACAGTAGGTTCACCCCTCCACTTT. Its translation is CASSAGTVGSPLHF.

The chain recombines TRBV7-3 with TRBJ1-4; 7 bases agree with TRBD1. Unmatched junction bases numbered 2, after V lost 5 bases and J lost 5 bases. The CDR3 loop spans 13 amino acids. Germline values: CDR1 SGHTA, CDR2 FQGTGA. The CDR3 region has the DNA TGTGCCAGCAGCCAGGACAGGAATGAAAAACTGTTTTTT. Translating it yields CASSQDRNEKLFF.

The chain is built from TRBV2 and TRBJ1-5; tentatively, D is TRBD1 (6 bases). V shed 7 bases and J shed 3 bases, with 10 bases lying between them. CDR3 length equals 13 residues. The germline gives CDR1 SNHLY, CDR2 FYNNEI. CDR3: CASTGGHNQPQHF. The CDR3 DNA reads TGTGCCAGCACCGGGGGGCACAATCAGCCCCAGCATTTT. The variable domain in full, with the rest retrieved from reference TRBV2 and TRBJ1-5, is EPEVTQTPSHQVTQMGQEVILRCVPISNHLYFYWYRQILGQKVEFLVSFYNNEISEKSEIFDDQFSVERPDGSNFTLKIRSTKLEDSAMYFCASTGGHNQPQHFGDGTRLSIL.

This rearrangement joins TRBV6-1 to TRBJ1-2, with 7 bases identical to TRBD1. This CDR3 region has 14 residues. V was pared by 4 bases and J by 6 bases, with 8 bases of the junction left unmatched. Germline V CDR1 and CDR2: MNHNS, SASEGT. CDR3 DNA sequence: TGTGCCAGCAGTGTTGACAGGGCTAGGGATGGCTACACCTTC. Encoded protein: CASSVDRARDGYTF.

The chain couples TRBV30 to TRBJ1-1; no firm D call. CDR3 length: 12 residues. Germline-derived CDR1 and CDR2 are GTSNPN and SVGIG (reference sequence). Trimming pared 7 bases from V and 5 bases from J, leaving 14 bases between. The CDR3 nucleotides read TGTGCCTACCGTCTATCGGGGACTGAAGCTTTCTTT. Protein product: CAYRLSGTEAFF.

The chain uses TRBV21-1 and TRBJ1-5; TRBD1, as called in the table, went unchecked against the DNA. TRBV21-1 constitutes a pseudogene. CDR3 length: 13 residues. CDR3 amino acids: CAFPRQANQPQHF. Here the CDR3 DNA reads TGTGCCTTCCCCCGGCAGGCCAATCAGCCCCAGCATTTT.

This chain connects TRBV30 to TRBJ2-7; a possible D gene is TRBD2 (6 bases). There are 15 residues in the CDR3. CDR1 is GTSNPN and CDR2 is SVGIG in the germline V gene (reference sequence). The germline V and J ends were trimmed by 0 bases and 0 bases, with 12 bases remaining between them. CDR3 nucleotide sequence: TGTGCCTGGAGTGTACCCAGGAGGGACTCCTACGAGCAGTACTTC. Translated, it gives CAWSVPRRDSYEQYF.

V and J are TRBV5-1 and TRBJ1-6, with 7 bases that match TRBD1. The germline CDR1 and CDR2 sequences are SGHRS and YFSETQ. This CDR3 is 18 amino acids long. V shed 4 bases and J 5 bases; nucleotides not matched to a gene: 15. The CDR3 DNA is TGCGCCAGCAGCGTCGAACCCACAGGGGAATTACATAATTCACCCCTCCACTTT. Translated, it gives CASSVEPTGELHNSPLHF. Full variable domain (remainder filled in from reference TRBV5-1 and TRBJ1-6): KAGVTQTPRYLIKTRGQQVTLSCSPISGHRSVSWYQQTPGQGLQFLFEYFSETQRNKGNFPGRFSGRQFSNSRSEMNVSTLELGDSALYLCASSVEPTGELHNSPLHFGNGTRLTVT.

J is TRBJ1-1 and V is TRBV7-8; D unclear. V was cut by 1 base and J by 4 bases, with 7 bases left in between. CDR3 length: 13 residues. The germline CDR1 and CDR2 sequences are SGHVS and FQNEAQ. In DNA form, the CDR3 reads TGTGCCAGCAGCTTAGTGAGGTTCACTGAAGCTTTCTTT. Its protein product is CASSLVRFTEAFF.

The chain links TRBV7-2 to TRBJ2-1; 9 bases map to TRBD2. The germline gives CDR1 SGHTA, CDR2 FQGNSA. J lost 10 bases, V lost 1 base, and 5 bases had no gene match. The CDR3 contains 14 residues. Here the CDR3 reads CASSLGNSGGEQFF. CDR3 DNA: TGTGCCAGCAGCTTAGGGAATAGCGGGGGAGAGCAGTTCTTC.

The chain carries TRBV7-8 and TRBJ2-5; TRBD1 is a possible D gene (6 bases). V lost 5 bases and J 2 bases, leaving 18 bases between the germline ends. The V gene's germline CDR1 is SGHVS and CDR2 FQNEAQ. This CDR3 has 16 amino acids. For the CDR3, the DNA is TGTGCCAGCAGCACCCTAACTTGGACAGAGCAAGAGACCCAGTACTTC. Protein product: CASSTLTWTEQETQYF.

The chain uses TRBV7-2 and TRBJ1-5; 8 bases match TRBD1. The CDR3 has 14 residues. Germline V gives CDR1 SGHTA, CDR2 FQGNSA. The ends lost 5 bases at V and 7 bases at J; junction bases unmatched: 7. The CDR3 reads CASSQDRADQPQHF. In DNA, the CDR3 is TGTGCCAGCAGCCAGGACAGGGCGGACCAGCCCCAGCATTTT.

This clone appeared once. The chain employs TRBV6-1 and TRBJ2-1, with TRBD1 matching over 7 bases. Germline CDR1 and CDR2: MNHNS and SASEGT. The CDR3 covers 13 residues. V gave up 7 bases and J gave up 1 base; unmatched junction bases: 1. The CDR3 is CASNRGSYNEQFF. CDR3 coding DNA: TGTGCCAGCAACAGGGGTTCCTACAATGAGCAGTTCTTC.

This clone was counted between two and nine times. The V and J genes are TRBV9 and TRBJ2-3; TRBD1 might be the D (5 bases). The CDR3 runs to 14 residues. CDR1 is SGDLS and CDR2 is YYNGEE in the germline V gene. Trimming pared 5 bases from V and 2 bases from J, leaving 12 bases between. Here the CDR3 reads CASSRTRVTDTQYF. The CDR3 DNA reads as TGTGCCAGCAGTAGAACCAGGGTCACAGATACGCAGTATTTT.

J is TRBJ2-2 and V is TRBV12-5; possible D gene TRBD2, 6 bases. Germline V gives CDR1 LGHNT, CDR2 FRNRAP. The CDR3 is made up of 18 amino acids. V was clipped by 1 base and J by 6 bases, with 21 bases between them. In DNA form, the CDR3 reads TGTGCTAGTGGTTTGGGGTTACGGGGCAGGGACTTGGCCGGGGAGCTGTTTTTT. It encodes CASGLGLRGRDLAGELFF.

The J gene is TRBJ1-2, the V gene TRBV19; 11 nucleotides match TRBD1. V lost 4 bases and J lost 3; bases outside the gene matches: 4. The length of the CDR3 is 15 residues. Germline assignment: CDR1 LNHDA and CDR2 SQIVND (reference sequence). In DNA form, the CDR3 reads TGTGCCAGTAGTAGCCGGGACAGGGGGTACTATGGCTACACCTTC. It codes for CASSSRDRGYYGYTF. The complete variable domain, with remaining parts taken from reference TRBV19 and TRBJ1-2, reads DGGITQSPKYLFRKEGQNVTLSCEQNLNHDAMYWYRQDPGQGLRLIYYSQIVNDFQKGDIAEGYSVSREKKESFPLTVTSAQKNPTAFYLCASSSRDRGYYGYTFGSGTRLTVV.

V gene TRBV4-2 combines with J gene TRBJ2-1; TRBD2 matches at 10 bases. Germline V gene lookup returns CDR1 LGHNA and CDR2 YNFKEQ. V was pared by 5 bases and J by 7 bases, with 11 bases of the junction left unmatched. This CDR3 comprises 16 residues. The CDR3 bases are TGTGCCAGCAGCTCGGAGCGGGGGGGCCTTTATAATGAGCAGTTCTTC. Translated: CASSSERGGLYNEQFF.

A single count supports this clone. The chain has TRBV6-1 and TRBJ1-3; possible D gene TRBD1, 6 bases. This CDR3 region has 15 residues. Trimming shortened V by 8 bases and J by 0 bases, and 14 bases separated the two germline ends. The germline V gene has CDR1 MNHNS and CDR2 SASEGT. CDR3 loop: CASGGTVSSGNTIYF. The CDR3 region has the DNA TGTGCCAGCGGGGGCACGGTGAGCTCTGGAAACACCATATATTTT.